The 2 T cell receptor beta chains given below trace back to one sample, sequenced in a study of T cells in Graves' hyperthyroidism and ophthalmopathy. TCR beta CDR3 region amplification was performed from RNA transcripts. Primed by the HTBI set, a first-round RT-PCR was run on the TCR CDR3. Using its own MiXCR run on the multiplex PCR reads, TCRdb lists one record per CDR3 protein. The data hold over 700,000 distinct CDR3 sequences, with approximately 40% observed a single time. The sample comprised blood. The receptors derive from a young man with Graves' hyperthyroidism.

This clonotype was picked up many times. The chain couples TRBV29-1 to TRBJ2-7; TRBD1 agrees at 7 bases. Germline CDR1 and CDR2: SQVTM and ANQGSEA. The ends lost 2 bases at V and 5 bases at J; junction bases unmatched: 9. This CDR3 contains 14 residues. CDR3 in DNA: TGCAGCGTTGAAAGGTTAGACAGGGCGGACGAGCAGTACTTC. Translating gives CSVERLDRADEQYF.

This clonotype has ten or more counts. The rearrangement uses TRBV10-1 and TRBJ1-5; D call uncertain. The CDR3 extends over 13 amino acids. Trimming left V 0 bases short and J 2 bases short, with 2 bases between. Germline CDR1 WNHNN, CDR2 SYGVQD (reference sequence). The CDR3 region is CASSESGNQPQHF. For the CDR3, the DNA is TGCGCCAGCAGTGAGTCCGGCAATCAGCCCCAGCATTTT.